The text below deals with one T cell receptor (beta chain). This sample stems from a study of cytomegalovirus exposure and HLA in healthy donors. About the study: The Caucasian-associated ancestry cluster contained roughly four fifths of the roughly 370 genotyped donors.

This CDR3 is 14 amino acids long. CDR1 is SGHTA and CDR2 is FQGNSA in the germline V gene. The ends were cut back, 1 base at V and 8 bases at J, with 11 bases in the middle. Both 60 Vbeta primers and 13 Jbeta primers went into the PCR. Assay used: immunoSEQ multiplex PCR; TCRdb lists only in-frame clones, some missing. The sample comprises approximately 150,000 clones, 70% to 80% of which are singletons, and over 8% rests with the top ten. Sequenced: PBMCs. The chain carries TRBV7-2 and TRBJ1-4, with no clear D. The receptor was isolated from a man between 18 and 29 years old in good health and CMV-seropositive. The CDR3 DNA sequence: TGTGCCAGCAGCTTAGTTGGCACCGTAGAAAAACTGTTTTTT. Translated: CASSLVGTVEKLFF.